The rows below give T cell receptor beta chains drawn from one sample of a study of T-cell memory formation after mild COVID-19. From the 5' RACE reads, TCRdb called clonotypes with MiXCR, one entry per CDR3 protein. Of about 350,000 distinct CDR3 sequences listed, around 27% were seen once; the top ten hold approximately 15%. Sequencing was carried out using PBMCs or a T cell subset sorted from them (not recorded which). The receptors derive from an adult woman who had mild COVID-19 (a few samples of this study predate the infection). Cell type and time point are not known. The CDR3 runs from the conserved cysteine through the conserved F or W. A D gene is named only where the DNA matches it firmly. Expanded clones are given a class, and other clones once, few, many or no size at all.

d_gene | abundance | j_gene | v_gene | CDR3nt | CDR3aa
TRBD1 | - | TRBJ2-1 | TRBV6-5 | TGTGCCAGCAGTAACGCACCCGGGACAGGGGAAGGCAATGAGCAGTTCTTC | CASSNAPGTGEGNEQFF
TRBD1 | few | TRBJ2-7 | TRBV29-1 | TGCAGCGCCTACCCGGGACAGGGAACGGATGAGCAGTACTTC | CSAYPGQGTDEQYF
TRBD1 | few | TRBJ2-5 | TRBV20-1 | TGCAGTGCTAGACCGGGACAGGGGGAACAAGAGACCCAGTACTTC | CSARPGQGEQETQYF
- | many | TRBJ2-3 | TRBV11-2 | TGTGCCAGCAGCTTAGGACTCACAGATACGCAGTATTTT | CASSLGLTDTQYF
- | - | TRBJ1-5 | TRBV6-2/TRBV6-3 | TGTGCCAGCAGTTCCGGGTCCCAAAATCAGCCCCAGCATTTT | CASSSGSQNQPQHF
- | few | TRBJ2-7 | TRBV6-1 | TGTGCCAGCAGACAAACAAGGGGAGTAGGCTCCTACGAGCAGTACTTC | CASRQTRGVGSYEQYF
TRBD1 | - | TRBJ2-1 | TRBV5-1 | TGCGCCAGCAGCTTGGAGGGACAGGCCCGGTGGGATGAGCAGTTCTTC | CASSLEGQARWDEQFF
- | - | TRBJ2-7 | TRBV20-1 | TGCAGTGCTTTACAGCTCTACGAGCAGTACTTC | CSALQLYEQYF
- | - | TRBJ1-6 | TRBV6-6 | TGTGCCAGCAGACCCCCGGGACTCGATAATTCACCCCTCCACTTT | CASRPPGLDNSPLHF
TRBD2 | few | TRBJ2-1 | TRBV7-2 | TGTGCCAGCAGCTTAGGGTTGACTAGCGGGAGGCCCCGGTTTGGCAATGAGCAGTTCTTC | CASSLGLTSGRPRFGNEQFF
- | - | TRBJ1-1 | TRBV7-6 | TGTGCCAGCAGCTTAGATGGAGCCATGAACACTGAAGCTTTCTTT | CASSLDGAMNTEAFF
TRBD2 | few | TRBJ2-1 | TRBV6-2/TRBV6-3 | TGTGCCAGCAGTTACTCGATAGCGGGAGGTCCCGATGAGCAGTTCTTC | CASSYSIAGGPDEQFF
- | few | TRBJ2-1 | TRBV7-3 | TGTGCCAGCAGCTTCGTAAAAGGCGATGAGCAGTTCTTC | CASSFVKGDEQFF
TRBD1 | few | TRBJ1-2 | TRBV5-1 | TGCGCCAGCAGCTTGGGGACAGGCGACTATGGCTACACCTTC | CASSLGTGDYGYTF
- | - | TRBJ1-1 | TRBV5-1 | TGCGCCAGCAGCTTCCTGGGTTCGAACACTGAAGCTTTCTTT | CASSFLGSNTEAFF
TRBD2 | few | TRBJ2-5 | TRBV20-1 | TGCAGTGCTAGGCCGACTGCGGGCGGGGGGCAAGAGACCCAGTACTTC | CSARPTAGGGQETQYF
TRBD2 | many | TRBJ2-1 | TRBV7-2 | TGTGCCAGCAGCTTATCACTAGCGGGAGGCAATGAGCAGTTCTTC | CASSLSLAGGNEQFF
TRBD2 | - | TRBJ2-7 | TRBV4-1 | TGCGCCAGCAGCCAAGATAGCCGGACTAGGGCGTACGAGCAGTACTTC | CASSQDSRTRAYEQYF
TRBD1 | few | TRBJ1-2 | TRBV2 | TGTGCCAGCAGTGAATCTCCCGGACAGGGGAAAGATGGCTACACCTTC | CASSESPGQGKDGYTF
TRBD2 | - | TRBJ2-1 | TRBV4-2 | TGTGCCAGCAGCCAAGTTCATGACGGCGGGAGGGGATTTGAGCAGTTCTTC | CASSQVHDGGRGFEQFF
TRBD1 | few | TRBJ1-5 | TRBV20-1 | TGCAGTGCCCTCGAGGGACAGGGAGGGTTTCATCAGCCCCAGCATTTT | CSALEGQGGFHQPQHF
- | - | TRBJ1-1 | TRBV29-1 | TGCAGCGTCGTAGAAGGGGCGGCTGAAGCTTTCTTT | CSVVEGAAEAFF
- | few | TRBJ2-3 | TRBV24-1 | TGTGCCACCAGTGGTCCAAACTACATCACAGATACGCAGTATTTT | CATSGPNYITDTQYF
- | few | TRBJ2-4 | TRBV4-3 | TGCGCCAGCTCCCCTGTACTAACGGAAAACATTCAGTACTTC | CASSPVLTENIQYF
- | few | TRBJ2-2 | TRBV12-3/TRBV12-4 | TGTGCCAGCAGTTTGGCTGGGGGCGTGGGGACCGGGGAGCTGTTTTTT | CASSLAGGVGTGELFF
TRBD1 | - | TRBJ1-1 | TRBV6-6 | TGTGCCAGCAGGCAGAGGGGACAGGGGGTTTCGAACACTGAAGCTTTCTTT | CASRQRGQGVSNTEAFF
- | many | TRBJ2-3 | TRBV28 | TGTGCCAGCAGTGATCCAACAAGGCACACAGATACGCAGTATTTT | CASSDPTRHTDTQYF
TRBD2 | few | TRBJ2-5 | TRBV5-5 | TGTGCCAGCAGCTTGGGGACTAGCGGGAGGGCCTCCCAAGAGACCCAGTACTTC | CASSLGTSGRASQETQYF
TRBD1 | - | TRBJ1-5 | TRBV7-8 | TGTGCCAGCACCCCACTGGGGGACAGACGACAGCCCCAGCATTTT | CASTPLGDRRQPQHF
- | - | TRBJ1-2 | TRBV11-2 | TGTGCCAGCAGCCCTCAAACAGGGACTCCGGTTCATGGCTACACCTTC | CASSPQTGTPVHGYTF
TRBD2 | - | TRBJ2-3 | TRBV30 | TGTGCTGGGAGGACATGGGGGGGAGATACGCAGTATTTT | CAGRTWGGDTQYF
- | few | TRBJ2-1 | TRBV7-3 | TGTGCCAGCAGCCTAACTCCGGGACTGCCGGGGAATGAGCAGTTCTTC | CASSLTPGLPGNEQFF
- | few | TRBJ1-1 | TRBV12-3/TRBV12-4 | TGTGCCAGCAGTTTCCGGAGGGGGTCGGCTGAAGCTTTCTTT | CASSFRRGSAEAFF
- | - | TRBJ1-1 | TRBV7-8 | TGTGCCAGCAGCTTAAGGGGACGGATATCTGAAGCTTTCTTT | CASSLRGRISEAFF
- | - | TRBJ1-5 | TRBV7-2 | TGTGCCAGCAGTGGGCAGGGTGTCAATCAGCCCCAGCATTTT | CASSGQGVNQPQHF
TRBD2 | once | TRBJ2-3 | TRBV7-8 | TGTGCCAGCAGGGCACTAGCGGGGGGAACAGATACGCAGTATTTT | CASRALAGGTDTQYF
- | - | TRBJ2-5 | TRBV9 | TGTGCCAGCAGCGTGCAGACAGGATCCCAAGAGACCCAGTACTTC | CASSVQTGSQETQYF
TRBD1 | - | TRBJ1-4 | TRBV4-2 | TGTGCCAGCAGCCCGGGACAGGGGGCGTCTGGTGTAGAAAAACTGTTTTTT | CASSPGQGASGVEKLFF
TRBD2 | medium-sized | TRBJ2-7 | TRBV5-4 | TGTGCCTCCGGGACTAGCGGGACGATCGAGCAGTACTTC | CASGTSGTIEQYF
- | - | TRBJ1-3 | TRBV5-1 | TGCGCCAGCAGCCCCAGCTTGGACAGCTCTGGAAACACCATATATTTT | CASSPSLDSSGNTIYF
TRBD2 | - | TRBJ2-1 | TRBV4-2 | TGTGCCAGCAGCCAAGGGGAGGGACCCATCGGCAATGAGCAGTTCTTC | CASSQGEGPIGNEQFF
- | few | TRBJ2-3 | TRBV7-9 | TGTGCCAGCAGCTCTCGGGCCGGGGTCACAGATACGCAGTATTTT | CASSSRAGVTDTQYF
- | - | TRBJ1-3 | TRBV6-6 | TGTGCCAGCAGTTACGGCAGCTTAGGAAACACCATATATTTT | CASSYGSLGNTIYF
- | many | TRBJ2-3 | TRBV12-3/TRBV12-4 | TGTGCCAGCAGATCCCCAGGGGTCACAGATACGCAGTATTTT | CASRSPGVTDTQYF
TRBD2 | - | TRBJ2-2 | TRBV11-1 | TGTGCCAGCAGCCCACACCGGACTAGCCCCAAGAACACCGGGGAGCTGTTTTTT | CASSPHRTSPKNTGELFF
- | - | TRBJ2-1 | TRBV7-6 | TGTGCCAGCAGCTTAGCAGACCGTAGACCCGCCGAGCAGTTCTTC | CASSLADRRPAEQFF
- | - | TRBJ2-5 | TRBV7-9 | TGTGCCAGCAGCTCTTCCGGGTGGCGGAACCAAGAGACCCAGTACTTC | CASSSSGWRNQETQYF
- | - | TRBJ1-1 | TRBV14 | TGTGCCAGCAGCCAAGAGGCAACGCTGAACACTGAAGCTTTCTTT | CASSQEATLNTEAFF